This T cell receptor beta chain was sequenced for a study of response to subunit inactivated influenza vaccine. Looked up from germline, CDR1 is MDHEN and CDR2 is SYDVKM. The CDR3 consists of 15 residues. V was trimmed by 6 bases and J by 5 bases, leaving 19 bases between them. TCRdb re-called the RT-PCR reads with MiXCR, one entry per CDR3 protein. Here the sample spans more than 500,000 distinct CDR3 sequences, 10% to 12% being singletons. The same specimen was also included in a second study, on T cells expressing NK-cell markers. That source reports: cDNA encoding TCR beta was synthesized via 5'RACE template switching incorporating UMIs. Dominant NKG2C+ clonotypes in five or six donors made up roughly 1.0-7.0% of CD8+ T cells.

The chain links TRBV28 to TRBJ1-1, with D perhaps TRBD1 (6 bases). This receptor was identified in a man aged 50 to 59 who received an inactivated influenza vaccine. Material: PBMCs from blood, obtained on the day of vaccination. CDR3 region: CASSPGRGGYTEAFF. The CDR3 bases are TGTGCCAGCAGCCCGGGAAGAGGGGGATATACTGAAGCTTTCTTT.